This T cell receptor beta chain was found in a study of cytomegalovirus exposure and HLA in healthy donors. Overall study results and limits: HLA-A and HLA-B allele assignments for most subjects were reportedly predicted accurately using TCR beta sequences. The authors judged a highly shared variant cluster likely a sequencing artifact.

The study ran its PCR with 60 Vbeta and 13 Jbeta primers. Repertoires were generated with immunoSEQ multiplex PCR, while TCRdb's copy carries only in-frame clones and drops some. The table records 250,000 to 350,000 clones, 80% of them present only once. Germline loops: CDR1 SGHAT, CDR2 FQDESV (reference sequence). This CDR3 spans 11 amino acids. V shed 5 bases and J shed 2 bases, with 3 bases lying between them. This clone has just one count. The antigen is not known. V is TRBV11-1 and J is TRBJ2-5; the D is unclear. The TCR was taken from a girl aged 2 to 10 in good health and CMV-seronegative. Sample: PBMCs. The CDR3 nucleotides read TGTGCCAGCAGCCAACAAGAGACCCAGTACTTC. This sequence encodes CASSQQETQYF.